The 23 T cell receptor beta chains below all came from one sample that was sequenced in a study of blood T cell repertoires in COVID-19. The repertoire was sequenced with immunoSEQ multiplex PCR; TCRdb's copy has only in-frame clones and lacks some. The data hold more than 250,000 clones, with approximately 87% observed a single time. The sequenced material came from peripheral blood. These receptors all stem from a man between 60 and 75 years old who had recovered from COVID-19.

With respect to this clone: At one end, the junction sequence differs from germline, possibly due to a read error. The gene calls are TRBV5-1 and TRBJ2-2; D uncertain. CDR1 and CDR2 (germline): SGHRS, YFSETQ. The CDR3 is 14 residues long. DNA for the CDR3: TGCGCCAGCAGCGGTAGCCCGAACGCCGGGGAGCTGTTTTTT. Amino acids: CASSGSPNAGELFF.

The CDR3 coding sequence is TGTGCCAGCGGACTAGCGGGCCGAGATGAGCAGTTCTTC. Amino acids: CASGLAGRDEQFF. The V call is TRBV19, the J call TRBJ2-1; 11 positions match TRBD2. Losses at the gene ends were 9 bases for V and 8 bases for J; bases not matched to a gene: 6. CDR1 and CDR2 from the germline V gene are LNHDA and SQIVND (reference sequence). This CDR3 spans 13 amino acids.

In DNA, the CDR3 is TGCAGCGTTGATGAGGGCGGCCGTGAAAAACTGTTTTTT. Translated, it gives CSVDEGGREKLFF. The chain couples TRBV29-1 to TRBJ1-4; no reliable D call. The CDR3 totals 13 residues. Germline values: CDR1 SQVTM, CDR2 ANQGSEA. V gave up 3 bases and J gave up 7 bases, with 12 bases separating them. The full variable domain, with the rest looked up from reference TRBV29-1 and TRBJ1-4, is SAVISQKPSRDICQRGTSLTIQCQVDSQVTMMFWYRQQPGQSLTLIATANQGSEATYESGFVIDKFPISRPNLTFSTLTVSNMSPEDSSIYLCSVDEGGREKLFFGSGTQLSVL.

The V and J genes are TRBV20-1 and TRBJ2-1, with D hard to call. Looked up from germline, CDR1 is DFQATT and CDR2 is SNEGSKA (reference sequence). CDR3 length equals 11 residues. V lost 3 bases, J lost 10 bases, and 10 bases lay in between. CDR3 in amino acids: CSARSRKEQFF. Here the CDR3 DNA reads TGCAGTGCTAGGTCGCGAAAGGAGCAGTTCTTC.

This sequence joins TRBV7-6 and TRBJ2-2; weak D call: TRBD2 (5 bases). Trimming cost V 2 bases and J 1 base, with 11 bases left between them. CDR1 is SGHVS, CDR2 FNYEAQ, per germline. CDR3 length: 16 amino acids. DNA for the CDR3: TGTGCCAGCAGCTTATTGCCCGGGATGAACACCGGGGAGCTGTTTTTT. It is translated as CASSLLPGMNTGELFF.

The chain recombines TRBV2 with TRBJ1-6; 7 bases are a match to TRBD1. From germline, CDR1 is SNHLY and CDR2 FYNNEI. Unmatched junction bases numbered 9, after V lost 8 bases and J lost 8 bases. The CDR3 has 14 residues. The CDR3 region is CASVGRGTYSPLHF. The CDR3 DNA reads as TGTGCCAGCGTGGGCAGGGGGACGTATTCACCCCTCCACTTT.

The chain has TRBV10-3 and TRBJ2-1; perhaps TRBD1 as D (6 bases). This CDR3 is 14 amino acids long. The V end lost 6 bases, the J end lost 1 base, and 10 bases lay between the germline ends. CDR1 is ENHRY, CDR2 SYGVKD, per germline. CDR3 residues: CAISPGASYNEQFF. CDR3 nucleotide sequence: TGTGCCATCAGCCCAGGGGCATCCTACAATGAGCAGTTCTTC.

The rearrangement links TRBV5-1 to TRBJ2-7; 9 nucleotides agree with TRBD1. The CDR3 runs to 15 residues. Germline trimming cut 2 bases from V and 4 bases from J; bases unmatched to any gene: 7. Germline V CDR1 and CDR2: SGHRS, YFSETQ. CDR3 protein: CASSFRTGEVYEQYF. The CDR3 DNA reads TGCGCCAGCAGCTTTCGGACAGGGGAGGTTTACGAGCAGTACTTC.

This chain links TRBV6-5 with TRBJ1-6; unclear D gene. Germline CDR1 MNHEY, CDR2 SVGAGI. There are 15 residues in the CDR3. The germline V and J ends were trimmed by 5 bases and 1 base, with 9 bases remaining between them. In nucleotides, the CDR3 is TGTGCCAGCAGTCCCGGGGAGTCCTATAATTCACCCCTCCACTTT. This translates into CASSPGESYNSPLHF.

The chain combines TRBV5-1 with TRBJ2-1, with 14 bases that match TRBD2. This CDR3 comprises 14 residues. V was clipped by 5 bases and J by 12 bases; unmatched bases: 7. CDR1 and CDR2 from the germline V gene are SGHRS and YFSETQ. As DNA, the CDR3 is TGCGCCAGCAGTGGCGGACTAGCGGGGGGAGTGCAGTTCTTC. As protein: CASSGGLAGGVQFF.

The chain joins TRBV5-6 to TRBJ2-3; TRBD1 is a possible D gene (6 bases). The CDR3 is 15 residues long. CDR1 and CDR2 from the germline V gene are SGHDT and YYEEEE. V gave up 0 bases and J gave up 5 bases, with 13 bases separating them. The CDR3 region has the DNA TGTGCCAGCAGCTTGGTGGGGGCCAAGGGAGATACGCAGTATTTT. This encodes CASSLVGAKGDTQYF.

The V and J genes are TRBV13 and TRBJ1-1, with no clear D. This CDR3 comprises 14 residues. V lost 1 base, J lost 5 bases, and 11 bases lay in between. CDR1 and CDR2 (germline): PRHDT, FYEKMQ (reference sequence). CDR3 DNA: TGTGCCAGCAGCTTAGCCCTAAGAGGGACTGAAGCTTTCTTT. This translates into CASSLALRGTEAFF.

This clone was observed a few times. The chain joins TRBV6-6 to TRBJ2-3; D gene uncertain. The V gene lost 8 bases and the J gene lost 2 bases, with 14 bases spanning the gap. The CDR3 sequence is 14 residues long. Germline V gene data show CDR1 as MNHNY and CDR2 as SVGAGI (reference sequence). The CDR3 loop is CASVNVRPTDTQYF. The CDR3 region has the DNA TGTGCCAGCGTCAATGTGAGGCCCACAGATACGCAGTATTTT.

This clone was seen only a few times. The chain joins TRBV9 to TRBJ2-2; 13 positions match TRBD2. Looked up from germline, CDR1 is SGDLS and CDR2 is YYNGEE. The CDR3 is 17 amino acids. V gave up 3 bases and J gave up 4 bases; unmatched junction bases: 6. Here the CDR3 reads CASSARTSGSGTGELFF. The CDR3 bases are TGTGCCAGCAGCGCACGGACTAGCGGGAGTGGCACCGGGGAGCTGTTTTTT.

V is TRBV5-1 and J is TRBJ1-4, with D hard to call. V lost 0 bases and J lost 4, with 10 bases in between. The V gene's germline CDR1 is SGHRS and CDR2 YFSETQ. The CDR3 covers 15 residues. For the CDR3, the DNA is TGCGCCAGCAGCTTGGGTGAACAGTTTAATGAAAAACTGTTTTTT. Its translation is CASSLGEQFNEKLFF.

The V and J genes are TRBV5-4 and TRBJ1-2, with 7 bases aligning to TRBD1. The CDR3 length is 14 residues. Per germline, CDR1 SGHNT and CDR2 YYREEE (reference sequence). Germline trimming cut 2 bases from V and 5 bases from J; bases unmatched to any gene: 6. The CDR3 spells CASSLQGQRYGYTF. For the CDR3, the DNA is TGTGCCAGCAGCTTACAGGGGCAGCGGTATGGCTACACCTTC.

In its sample, this clone was seen a few times. The V and J genes are TRBV29-1 and TRBJ2-3; TRBD2 matches 9 bases. The CDR3 covers 13 residues. Germline CDR1 is SQVTM and CDR2 is ANQGSEA. Germline trimming cut 3 bases from V and 6 bases from J; bases unmatched to any gene: 4. Written as DNA, the CDR3 is TGCAGCGTTGATAGGCTAGCGGGGGATACGCAGTATTTT. Protein sequence: CSVDRLAGDTQYF.

In its sample, this clone was seen once. This chain connects TRBV30 to TRBJ2-1; possible D gene TRBD2, 5 bases. Germline V lookup: CDR1 GTSNPN, CDR2 SVGIG (reference sequence). There are 13 residues in the CDR3. The V end lost 0 bases, the J end lost 6 bases, and 9 bases lay between the germline ends. The CDR3 bases are TGTGCCTGGAGTGTACGGGGTGGCAATGAGCAGTTCTTC. It codes for CAWSVRGGNEQFF.

The table lists this clone with a count of one. The V gene is TRBV11-2, the J gene TRBJ2-1, with 8 bases aligning to TRBD2. Germline loops: CDR1 SGHAT, CDR2 FQNNGV. This CDR3 comprises 14 residues. Trimming at V came to 3 bases and at J to 6 bases, leaving 4 bases not matched to a gene. This chain's CDR3 is CASSFLGLGNEQFF. The CDR3 DNA reads as TGTGCCAGCAGCTTTTTGGGACTAGGCAATGAGCAGTTCTTC.

The V call is TRBV5-1, the J call TRBJ1-4; no clear D. This CDR3 comprises 12 residues. Trimming cost V 8 bases and J 7 bases, with 12 bases left between them. Germline V lookup: CDR1 SGHRS, CDR2 YFSETQ. The CDR3 loop reads CARNSPREKLFF. CDR3 nucleotide sequence: TGCGCCAGGAACTCACCTCGTGAAAAACTGTTTTTT.

This clone was seen a single time. The V call is TRBV29-1, the J call TRBJ2-1, with a weak D call TRBD1 (5 bases). This CDR3 comprises 13 residues. V was cut by 3 bases and J by 7 bases, with 13 bases left in between. From germline, CDR1 is SQVTM and CDR2 ANQGSEA. This CDR3 is CSVDGPGPNEQFF. The CDR3 DNA reads as TGCAGCGTTGACGGCCCAGGGCCAAATGAGCAGTTCTTC.

V usage is TRBV28 and J usage is TRBJ2-6; D gene unclear. Germline CDR1 MDHEN, CDR2 SYDVKM. The CDR3 sequence is 12 residues long. The V end lost 9 bases, the J end lost 4 bases, and 7 bases lay between the germline ends. The chain's CDR3 is CASSRGANVLTF. CDR3 sequence (DNA): TGTGCCAGTTCGAGAGGGGCCAACGTCCTGACTTTC.

This clone was detected only once. The rearrangement links TRBV28 to TRBJ2-3; unclear D gene. The V and J ends lost 5 bases and 6 bases respectively, with 6 bases between them. Germline loops: CDR1 MDHEN, CDR2 SYDVKM. This CDR3 contains 11 residues. DNA for the CDR3: TGTGCCAGCAGTCTCCGGGATACGCAGTATTTT. It codes for CASSLRDTQYF.